This T cell receptor beta chain was captured in a study of metastatic and nonmetastatic thyroid tumors. The study's findings and limits: Benign nodules were reported to have significantly lower TCR beta diversity than malignant thyroid tumors, in blood and tumor.

The CDR3 loop spans 16 amino acids. J was trimmed by 3 bases and V by 3 bases; bases with no gene match: 7. Germline lookup yields CDR1 SGHVS and CDR2 FQNEAQ. The table lists this clone with many counts. Its antigen is not identified. Prior to thyroid surgery, none of the patients had received any treatment. TCRdb re-called the PCR reads through MiXCR. The repertoire holds about 59,000 clones, with around 15% as singletons. The genes are TRBV7-8 and TRBJ2-2; 7 bases map to TRBD2. This receptor was taken from a male donor with papillary thyroid cancer or a benign thyroid nodule (not recorded which). Some clones in this sample may be carry-over from other donors' samples. The sample consisted of blood. As DNA, the CDR3 is TGTGCCAGCAGCTTTGCTGCGGGGGATTACACCGGGGAGCTGTTTTTT. It translates to CASSFAAGDYTGELFF.